The clone carrying this T cell receptor beta chain was seen at least ten times. Its antigen remains unknown. V was pared by 1 base and J by 5 bases, with 8 bases of the junction left unmatched. The germline gives CDR1 SGHVS, CDR2 FQNEAQ. The CDR3 consists of 17 residues. The data derive from a study of T cell repertoires in cytomegalovirus infection. At the level of the study: Evidence of both CMV infection and a matching HLA type came from public TCR beta signatures.

Whole-study findings and limits: Public TCR beta family frequency separated CMV-and-HLA carriers, including in an independent cohort. The ex vivo response was dominated by HLA-C-restricted CMV-specific TCR beta clonotypes.

Each CDR3 protein is one row after TCRdb ran MiXCR on the reads. Of 65,000 to 90,000 distinct CDR3 sequences listed, just under 4% were seen once; the top ten hold about 22%. The TCR originated in a human donor in good health (CMV status not recorded). Some clones in this sample may be carry-over from other donors' samples. The chain joins TRBV7-8 to TRBJ2-1; 10 bases fit TRBD1. What was sequenced was PBMCs. The CDR3 is CASSLERAGQGNNEQFF. The DNA for the CDR3 is TGTGCCAGCAGCTTAGAGCGTGCGGGACAGGGGAACAATGAGCAGTTCTTC. Variable domain in full (rest from reference TRBV7-8 and TRBJ2-1): GAGVSQSPRYKVAKRGQDVALRCDPISGHVSLFWYQQALGQGPEFLTYFQNEAQLDKSGLPSDRFFAERPEGSVSTLKIQRTQQEDSAVYLCASSLERAGQGNNEQFFGPGTRLTVL.